This T cell receptor (beta chain) was documented in a study of CD8+ T cells in alopecia areata (dated by TCRdb to the late 2010s). Study-level background: The treated patients took part in an open-label pilot trial in which moderate-to-severe alopecia areata was treated with oral tofacitinib at 5 to 10 mg twice daily. Patients received tofacitinib for 6 to 18 months and were then followed off drug for 6 months to check for delayed response and recurrence. In treated patients, disease severity was measured using the SALT score, which gives the percentage of scalp surface area affected. In both human patients and the C3H/HeJ mouse model, the study applied high-throughput TCRbeta sequencing to look at T cell clonal expansion in alopecia areata. Human TCRbeta sequencing covered scalp tissue and sorted CD4+ and CD8+ peripheral blood T cells from patchy and totalis/universalis alopecia areata patients and healthy controls. Biopsies were taken from tofacitinib-treated patients at baseline and again at 4 and 24 weeks into treatment, and several of those patients also had a later scalp biopsy. Clonality in the scalp was compared among normal scalp (n=4), patchy alopecia areata scalp (n=8), and alopecia totalis/universalis scalp (n=8). RNA came from the PAXgene miRNA kit for fixed scalp, the miRNeasy kit for PBMCs, and the RNeasy kit for mouse skin. TCRbeta CDR3 regions were amplified by immunoSEQ multiplex PCR using 35 Vbeta forward and 13 Jbeta reverse primers.

The sample's treatment or condition label, decoded: oral pan-JAK inhibitor, 5-10 mg twice daily. Peripheral blood and lesional scalp punch biopsies were obtained from patients with alopecia areata. After PBMCs were isolated by density centrifugation and stained for CD3, CD4 and CD8, a FACSAria was used to sort CD4+ and CD8+ T cells. In its sample, this clone was seen many times. What this receptor recognizes is not known. No base qualities exist here, and no much larger clone lies one base off it. Beyond this particular receptor, the publication reports: With tofacitinib, both scalp clonality and the number of expanded CD8+ clones among the top 100 scalp clones went down significantly. Compared with mice, TCR sequences shared between patients were less clear, possibly partly because of HLA diversity across the patient population. Scalp TCR repertoire analysis is complicated because resident alphabeta T cells in normal human skin are also sequenced, whereas mouse skin is dominated by gammadelta T cells. Compared with normal scalp, lesional scalp, particularly in alopecia totalis/universalis, had higher clonality and more expanded CD8+ clones, which suggests antigenic drive. Because the treated cohort was small and included a single nonresponder, larger studies are needed to assess links between baseline CD8+ expansion and response. Many expanded lesional clones were found to persist in scalp and blood during tofacitinib treatment, and relapse after treatment cessation may be partly explained by this persistence.

The method was the immunoSEQ multiplex PCR assay. For TCR sequencing, RNA was extracted from every sample and reverse transcribed into cDNA to serve as template. First-strand cDNA was synthesized with SuperScript III using a 2:1 mix of oligo-dT and random hexamers. A synthetic immune receptor repertoire was used to assess amplification bias, and residual bias was removed computationally. The study's own analysis went as follows. After raw reads were preprocessed to remove errors, the CDR3 was defined following IMGT conventions as running from the conserved cysteine to phenylalanine. Clonality was calculated as 1 minus Shannon entropy normalized by log2 of the number of productive unique TCRs. CD4 or CD8 identity of scalp clones was inferred by cross-referencing scalp TCRbeta sequences with sorted blood CD4 and CD8 repertoires. Imported from immuneACCESS, the table was reduced by TCRdb to in-frame sequences with V and J called. These copies leave out some clones; in studies compared against another copy, an unresolved V gene accounts for under half, and the cause of the remainder is not known. That table is the source of V, J and clone size, and D and trimming were worked out from the DNA. The table for this sample lists roughly 210,000 clones; approximately 47% of them were counted only once. The top ten clones comprise approximately 2.4% of the sample.

V is clipped by 5 bases and J by 5 bases, and the sequence between their germline boundaries is 15 bases long. Taken from the germline V gene, the CDR1 and CDR2 loops are SNHLY and FYNNEI. From cysteine to phenylalanine, the CDR3 is 14 amino acids long. Of all the DNA, just the CDR3 is kept, 42 bases in frame from base 1. The chain is made from TRBV2 and TRBJ1-1, with the D gene too uncertain to name. The clonotype originates from a human donor with alopecia areata. The specimen was CD4+ T cells sorted from blood, collected at roughly week 36, from a patient treated with tofacitinib. The nucleotide sequence reads TGTGCCAGCAGTCCCCGACCCGGTGGGACTGAAGCTTTCTTT. Its product reads: CASSPRPGGTEAFF.